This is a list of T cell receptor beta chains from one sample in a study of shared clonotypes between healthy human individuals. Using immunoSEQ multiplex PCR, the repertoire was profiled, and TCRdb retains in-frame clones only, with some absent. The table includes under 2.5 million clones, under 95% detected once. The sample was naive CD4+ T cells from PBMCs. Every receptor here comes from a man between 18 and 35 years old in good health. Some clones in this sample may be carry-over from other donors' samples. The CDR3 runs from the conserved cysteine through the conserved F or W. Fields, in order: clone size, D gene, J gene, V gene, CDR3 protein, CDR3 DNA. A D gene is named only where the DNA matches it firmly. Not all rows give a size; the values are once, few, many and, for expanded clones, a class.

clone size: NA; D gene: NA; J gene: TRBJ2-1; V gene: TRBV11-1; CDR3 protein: CASSLADEQFF; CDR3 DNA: TGTGCCAGCAGCTTAGCAGATGAGCAGTTCTTC
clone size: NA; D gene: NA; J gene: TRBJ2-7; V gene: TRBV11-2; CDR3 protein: CASTQRPRQTYEQYF; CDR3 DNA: TGTGCCAGCACGCAAAGGCCTCGGCAAACCTACGAGCAGTACTTC
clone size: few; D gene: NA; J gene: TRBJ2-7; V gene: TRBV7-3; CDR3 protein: CASSLIPGVDEQYF; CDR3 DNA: TGTGCCAGCAGCTTAATCCCGGGAGTGGACGAGCAGTACTTC
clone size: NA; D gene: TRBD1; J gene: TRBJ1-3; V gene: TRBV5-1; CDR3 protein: CASSAEGASGNTIYF; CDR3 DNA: TGCGCCAGCAGCGCCGAGGGGGCGTCTGGAAACACCATATATTTT
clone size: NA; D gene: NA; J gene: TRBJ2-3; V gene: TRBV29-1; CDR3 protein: CSGVLVESTDTQYF; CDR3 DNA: TGCAGCGGGGTCCTAGTAGAGTCGACAGATACGCAGTATTTT
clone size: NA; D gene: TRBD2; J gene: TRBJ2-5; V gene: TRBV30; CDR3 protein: CAWRRWQGLAGGGETQYF; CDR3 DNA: TGTGCCTGGAGGCGGTGGCAGGGGCTAGCGGGAGGAGGAGAGACCCAGTACTTC
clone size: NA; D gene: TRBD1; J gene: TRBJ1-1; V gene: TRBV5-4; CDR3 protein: CASSLLTGRNTEAFF; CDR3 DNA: TGTGCCAGCAGCCTGCTGACAGGGAGGAACACTGAAGCTTTCTTT
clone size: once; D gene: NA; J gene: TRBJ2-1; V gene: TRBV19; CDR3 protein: CASRVVGSSNEQFF; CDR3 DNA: TGTGCCAGTAGGGTAGTTGGTAGTTCTAATGAGCAGTTCTTC
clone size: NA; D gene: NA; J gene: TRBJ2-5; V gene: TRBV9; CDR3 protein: CASSGNPGRIETQYF; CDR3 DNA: TGTGCCAGCAGCGGCAACCCTGGGAGGATAGAGACCCAGTACTTC
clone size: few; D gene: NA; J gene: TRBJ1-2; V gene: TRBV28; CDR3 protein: CASSLGLGGYTF; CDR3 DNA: TGTGCCAGCAGTTTAGGGCTCGGTGGCTACACCTTC
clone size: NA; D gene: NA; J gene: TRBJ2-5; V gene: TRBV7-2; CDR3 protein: CASSWTATQETQYF; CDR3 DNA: TGTGCCAGCAGCTGGACAGCAACACAAGAGACCCAGTACTTC
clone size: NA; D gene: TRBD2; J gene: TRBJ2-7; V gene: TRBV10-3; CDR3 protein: CAISEVQREGAYEQYF; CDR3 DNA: TGTGCCATCAGTGAAGTTCAGCGGGAGGGGGCCTACGAGCAGTACTTC
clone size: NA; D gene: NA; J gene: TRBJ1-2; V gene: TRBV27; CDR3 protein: CASSSLGLDGYGYTF; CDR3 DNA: TGTGCCAGCAGTTCATTGGGACTCGACGGCTATGGCTACACCTTC
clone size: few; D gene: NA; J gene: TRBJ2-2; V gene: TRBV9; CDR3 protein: CASSVGPRTVANTGELFF; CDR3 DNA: TGTGCCAGCAGCGTAGGTCCCCGGACAGTTGCGAACACCGGGGAGCTGTTTTTT
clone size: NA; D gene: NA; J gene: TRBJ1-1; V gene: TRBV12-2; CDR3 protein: CASRLGGTPFEAFF; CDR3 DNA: TGTGCAAGTCGCTTAGGGGGAACCCCCTTTGAAGCTTTCTTT
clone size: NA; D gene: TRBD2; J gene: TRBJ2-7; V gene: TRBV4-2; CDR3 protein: CASSRGTTSYEQYF; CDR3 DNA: TGTGCCAGCAGCCGGGGGACTACCTCCTACGAGCAGTACTTC
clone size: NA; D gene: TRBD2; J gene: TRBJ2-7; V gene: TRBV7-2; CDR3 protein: CASSRPGTGGGRYEQYF; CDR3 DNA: TGTGCCAGCAGCCGCCCTGGGACGGGAGGGGGACGTTACGAGCAGTACTTC
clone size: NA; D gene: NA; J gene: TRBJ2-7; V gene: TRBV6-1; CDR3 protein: CASSETLWTEFYEQYF; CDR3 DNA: TGTGCCAGCAGTGAAACCTTGTGGACAGAGTTCTACGAGCAGTACTTC
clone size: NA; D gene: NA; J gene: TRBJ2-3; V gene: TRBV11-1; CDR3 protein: CASSPKVGGLTDTQYF; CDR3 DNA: TGTGCCAGCAGCCCCAAAGTCGGGGGACTCACAGATACGCAGTATTTT
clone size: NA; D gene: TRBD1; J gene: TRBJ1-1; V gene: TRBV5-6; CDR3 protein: CASRWTGRDPRTTEAFF; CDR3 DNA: TGTGCCAGTCGCTGGACAGGGCGGGACCCTCGGACCACTGAAGCTTTCTTT
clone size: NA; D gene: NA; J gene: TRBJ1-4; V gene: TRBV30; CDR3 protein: CAWSHGGYEKLFF; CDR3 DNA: TGTGCCTGGAGTCATGGGGGCTATGAAAAACTGTTTTTT